This T cell receptor beta chain was documented in a study of cytomegalovirus exposure and HLA in healthy donors. Primers included in the PCR were 60 Vbeta and 13 Jbeta primers. Generated by immunoSEQ multiplex PCR, the TCRdb table keeps only in-frame clones and is missing some. Here the sample spans about 110,000 clones, about four fifths being singletons. Germline-derived CDR1 and CDR2 are SEHNR and FQNEAQ (reference sequence). V trimming: 1 base; J trimming: 3 bases; junction bases outside the gene matches: 7. This CDR3 has 16 amino acids. Comments on this clone: What it binds is not known.

Study-wide points: For most TCR beta V segments, an earlier analysis put the productive rate at about 90% or about 30% of the time.

The J gene is TRBJ2-7, the V gene TRBV7-9; 9 nucleotides agree with TRBD1. What was sequenced was PBMCs. The receptor was isolated from a man in his forties or fifties in good health and CMV-seronegative. The CDR3 region has the DNA TGTGCCAGCAGCTTAGGGGACAGGGTTGGGTTCTACGAGCAGTACTTC. It yields the protein CASSLGDRVGFYEQYF.